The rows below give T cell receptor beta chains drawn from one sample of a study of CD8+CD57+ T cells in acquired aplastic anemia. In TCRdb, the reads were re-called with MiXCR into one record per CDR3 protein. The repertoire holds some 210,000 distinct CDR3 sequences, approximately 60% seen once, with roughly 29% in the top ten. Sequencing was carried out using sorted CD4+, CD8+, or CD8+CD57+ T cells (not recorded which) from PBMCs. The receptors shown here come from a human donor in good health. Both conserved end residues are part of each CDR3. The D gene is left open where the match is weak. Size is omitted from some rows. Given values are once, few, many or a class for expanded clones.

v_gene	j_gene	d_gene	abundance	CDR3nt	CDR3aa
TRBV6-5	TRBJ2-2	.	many	TGTGCCAGCAGCAATCGACAGTCGAACACCGGGGAGCTGTTTTTT	CASSNRQSNTGELFF
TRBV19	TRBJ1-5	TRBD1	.	TGTGCCAGTAGTACCGGGGACAGGATGAATCAGCCCCAGCATTTT	CASSTGDRMNQPQHF
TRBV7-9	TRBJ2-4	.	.	TGTGCCAGCAGCTTGCTCCCCCCGTCGAACATTCAGTACTTC	CASSLLPPSNIQYF
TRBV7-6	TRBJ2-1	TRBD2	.	TGTGCCAGCAGCCTCCGACTAGCGGTACAGTACAATGAGCAGTTCTTC	CASSLRLAVQYNEQFF
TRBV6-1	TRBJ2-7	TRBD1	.	TGTGCCAGCAGCTTCCTACAGGGGATGAGCTCCTACGAGCAGTACTTC	CASSFLQGMSSYEQYF
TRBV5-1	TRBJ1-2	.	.	TGCGCCAGCAGCCAGCTGGACGGGGCGCGGGGCTACACCTTC	CASSQLDGARGYTF
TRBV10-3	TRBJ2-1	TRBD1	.	TGTGCCATCAGTGAGCCGGGACAGGGGGCAACTAATGAGCAGTTCTTC	CAISEPGQGATNEQFF
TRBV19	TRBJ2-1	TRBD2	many	TGTGCCAGTAGTATAGGCGGGACTAGCGAGTACAATGAGCAGTTCTTC	CASSIGGTSEYNEQFF
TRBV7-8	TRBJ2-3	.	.	TGTGCCAGCAGCACCGTACAAGGGGCCAGCACAGATACGCAGTATTTT	CASSTVQGASTDTQYF
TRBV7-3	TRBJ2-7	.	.	TGTGCCAGCAGCTCCGAGACGGGGGAGCAGTACTTC	CASSSETGEQYF
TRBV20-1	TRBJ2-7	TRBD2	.	TGCAGTGCTAGCTGGTTGTCGGCGGCTAGCGGCCTTTACTACGAGCAGTACTTC	CSASWLSAASGLYYEQYF
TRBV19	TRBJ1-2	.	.	TGTGCCAGTAGCCCAGGGGCGGGGGCAACGAATGGCTACACCTTC	CASSPGAGATNGYTF
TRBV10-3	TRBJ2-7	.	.	TGTGCCATCAGTGAGTTAGGAGGGACAGCCTACGAGCAGTACTTC	CAISELGGTAYEQYF